This T cell receptor (beta chain) was captured in a study of blood T cell repertoires in COVID-19. Background on the study: Researchers got acute and convalescent COVID-19 samples from the United States, Italy and Spain. T cells, B-cell-depleted T cells, or PBMCs provided the cDNA or gDNA that served as material.

Germline lookup yields CDR1 KGHSH and CDR2 LQKENI. The CDR3 consists of 14 residues. V was clipped by 3 bases and J by 5 bases; unmatched bases: 6. Source study methods: Amplification from reference gene primers served as the basis for estimated nucleated cell counts. The assay was immunoSEQ multiplex PCR, and TCRdb's table has in-frame clones only and misses some. The V and J calls and the clone size are those of that table, but D and trimming were determined from the DNA. The sample has over 45,000 clones; less than 85% are singletons. The clonotype comes from a human donor in a cohort sampled during active COVID-19. The J gene is TRBJ1-2, the V gene TRBV18, with 7 positions matching TRBD1. Sequenced: peripheral blood. CDR3 amino acids: CASSPGQSVYGYTF. The CDR3 bases are TGTGCCAGCTCACCGGGACAGAGTGTATATGGCTACACCTTC.